The TCR beta chain described here comes from a study of T-cell reconstitution after alpha-beta-depleted transplantation in children. Findings and limits, study-wide: Reportedly, only several hundred clones from non-depleted graft cells drove alpha-beta T-cell counts at about two months. Surviving recipient T cells and intrathymic progenitors accounted for some patients' high TCRbeta diversity at day 60. A year post-transplant, T-cell counts and diversity derived mostly from newly produced T cells.

As it was prepared, the TCRbeta library received unique molecular identifiers. TCRdb itself ran the PCR reads through MiXCR, one entry per CDR3 protein. The data contain some 830,000 distinct CDR3 sequences, 16% of them singletons. About this clonotype itself: Its antigen remains unidentified.

Germline CDR1 is SGHAT and CDR2 is FQNNGV. The CDR3 length is 14 residues. V was shortened by 5 bases and J by 3 bases, with 14 bases between the two germline ends. The clonotype comes from a male patient between 5 and 17 years old who had a stem cell transplant for acute lymphoblastic leukemia, so the T cells may come from the graft donor. This chain joins TRBV11-2 and TRBJ2-7; the D is unclear. The material was PBMCs, mostly from graft donor cells, obtained 360 days after TCRalphabeta/CD19-depleted stem cell transplant. The CDR3 loop is CASSPIDSSYEQYF. DNA for the CDR3: TGTGCCAGCAGCCCCATTGATAGCAGCTACGAGCAGTACTTC.